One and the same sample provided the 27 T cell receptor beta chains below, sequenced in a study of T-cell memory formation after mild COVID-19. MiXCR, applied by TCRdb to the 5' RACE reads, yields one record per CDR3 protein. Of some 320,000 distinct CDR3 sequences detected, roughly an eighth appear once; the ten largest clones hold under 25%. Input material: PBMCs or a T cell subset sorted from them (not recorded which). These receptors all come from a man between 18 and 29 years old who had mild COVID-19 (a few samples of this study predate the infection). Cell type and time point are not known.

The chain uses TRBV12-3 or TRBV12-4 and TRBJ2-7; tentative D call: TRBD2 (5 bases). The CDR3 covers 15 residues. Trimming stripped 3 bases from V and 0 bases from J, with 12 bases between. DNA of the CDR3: TGTGCCAGCAGTTTCAGTGTCGGGAACTCCTACGAGCAGTACTTC. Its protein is CASSFSVGNSYEQYF.

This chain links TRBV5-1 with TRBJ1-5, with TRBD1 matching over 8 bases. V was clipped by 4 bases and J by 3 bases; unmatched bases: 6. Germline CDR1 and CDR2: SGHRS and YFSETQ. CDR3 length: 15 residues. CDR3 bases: TGCGCCAGCAGCACCGAGGACAGGGTCAATCAGCCCCAGCATTTT. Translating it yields CASSTEDRVNQPQHF.

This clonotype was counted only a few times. Here the CDR3 reads CASTQGARTEAFF. The CDR3 DNA sequence: TGTGCCAGCACCCAGGGGGCGCGAACTGAAGCTTTCTTT. The genes are TRBV6-5 and TRBJ1-1; 8 nucleotides match TRBD1. The CDR3 is made up of 13 amino acids. Unmatched junction bases numbered 6, after V lost 7 bases and J lost 5 bases. From germline, CDR1 is MNHEY and CDR2 SVGAGI.

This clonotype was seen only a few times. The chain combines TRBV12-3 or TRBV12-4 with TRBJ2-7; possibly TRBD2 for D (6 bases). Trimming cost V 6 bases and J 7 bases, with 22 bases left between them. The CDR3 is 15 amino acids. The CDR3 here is CASSPLGGPPGEQYV. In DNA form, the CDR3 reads TGTGCCAGCAGCCCGTTGGGAGGCCCCCCTGGGGAGCAGTACGTC.

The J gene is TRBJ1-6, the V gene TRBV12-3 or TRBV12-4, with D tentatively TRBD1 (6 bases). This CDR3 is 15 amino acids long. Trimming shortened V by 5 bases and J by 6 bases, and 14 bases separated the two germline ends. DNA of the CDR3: TGTGCCAGCAGTCCGAGGGGGTCGGCTAATTCACCCCTCCACTTT. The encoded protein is CASSPRGSANSPLHF.

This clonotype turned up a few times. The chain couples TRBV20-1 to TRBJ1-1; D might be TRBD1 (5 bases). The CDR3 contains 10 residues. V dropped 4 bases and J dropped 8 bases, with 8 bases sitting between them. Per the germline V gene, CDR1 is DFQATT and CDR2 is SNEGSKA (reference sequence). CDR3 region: CSAMGGEAFF. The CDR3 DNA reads TGCAGTGCTATGGGGGGGGAAGCTTTCTTT.

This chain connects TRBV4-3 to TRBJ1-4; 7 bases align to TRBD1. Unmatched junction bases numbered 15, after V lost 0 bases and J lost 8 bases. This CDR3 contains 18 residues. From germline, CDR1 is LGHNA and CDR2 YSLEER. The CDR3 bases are TGCGCCAGCAGCCAAGATAGCATTAAGGACAGGTGGCTGGAAAAACTGTTTTTT. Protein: CASSQDSIKDRWLEKLFF.

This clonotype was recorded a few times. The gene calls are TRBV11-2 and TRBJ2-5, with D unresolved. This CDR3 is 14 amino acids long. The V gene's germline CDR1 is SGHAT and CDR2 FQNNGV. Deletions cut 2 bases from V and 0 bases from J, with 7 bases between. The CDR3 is CASSLTAYQETQYF. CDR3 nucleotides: TGTGCCAGCAGCTTAACGGCGTACCAAGAGACCCAGTACTTC.

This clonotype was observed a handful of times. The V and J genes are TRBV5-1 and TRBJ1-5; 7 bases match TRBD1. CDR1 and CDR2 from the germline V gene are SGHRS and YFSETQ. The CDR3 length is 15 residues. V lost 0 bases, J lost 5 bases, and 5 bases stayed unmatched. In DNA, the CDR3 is TGCGCCAGCAGCTTGGAAGGACAGGCGTATCAGCCCCAGCATTTT. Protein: CASSLEGQAYQPQHF.

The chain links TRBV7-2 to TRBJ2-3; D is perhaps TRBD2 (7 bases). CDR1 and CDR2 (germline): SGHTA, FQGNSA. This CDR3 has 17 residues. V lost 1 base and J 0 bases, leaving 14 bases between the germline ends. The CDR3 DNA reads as TGTGCCAGCAGCTTAGTAGGTGCGGGGGCTAGCACAGATACGCAGTATTTT. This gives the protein CASSLVGAGASTDTQYF.

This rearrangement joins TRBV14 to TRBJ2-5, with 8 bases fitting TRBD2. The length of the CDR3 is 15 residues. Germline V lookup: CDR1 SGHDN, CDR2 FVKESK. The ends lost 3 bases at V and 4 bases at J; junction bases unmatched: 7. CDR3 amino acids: CASSHARTSRETQYF. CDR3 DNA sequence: TGTGCCAGCAGCCACGCCCGGACTAGCAGAGAGACCCAGTACTTC.

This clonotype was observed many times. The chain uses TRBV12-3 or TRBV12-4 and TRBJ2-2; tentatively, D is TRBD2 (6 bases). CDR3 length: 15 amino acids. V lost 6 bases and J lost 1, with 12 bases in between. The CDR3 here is CASSRRGLNTGELFF. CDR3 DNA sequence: TGTGCCAGCAGCCGTAGGGGACTGAACACCGGGGAGCTGTTTTTT.

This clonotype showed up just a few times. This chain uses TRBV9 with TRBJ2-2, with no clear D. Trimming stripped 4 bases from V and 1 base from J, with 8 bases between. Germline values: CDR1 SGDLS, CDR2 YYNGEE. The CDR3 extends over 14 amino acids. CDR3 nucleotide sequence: TGTGCCAGCAGCCCGAACGTGAACACCGGGGAGCTGTTTTTT. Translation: CASSPNVNTGELFF.

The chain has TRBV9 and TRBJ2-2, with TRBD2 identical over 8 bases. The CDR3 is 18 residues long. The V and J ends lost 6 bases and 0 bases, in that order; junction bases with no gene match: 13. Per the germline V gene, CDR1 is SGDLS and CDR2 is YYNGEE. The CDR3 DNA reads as TGTGCCAGCACCGACTCTCCCCGGGGGGGCTCGAACACCGGGGAGCTGTTTTTT. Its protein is CASTDSPRGGSNTGELFF.

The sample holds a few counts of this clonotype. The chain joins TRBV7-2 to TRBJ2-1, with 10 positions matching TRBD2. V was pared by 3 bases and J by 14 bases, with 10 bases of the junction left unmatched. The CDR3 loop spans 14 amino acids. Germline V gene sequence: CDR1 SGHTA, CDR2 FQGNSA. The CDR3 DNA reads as TGTGCCAGCAGCTTTTATCTAGCGGGGGAAGGGGAGTTCTTC. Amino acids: CASSFYLAGEGEFF.

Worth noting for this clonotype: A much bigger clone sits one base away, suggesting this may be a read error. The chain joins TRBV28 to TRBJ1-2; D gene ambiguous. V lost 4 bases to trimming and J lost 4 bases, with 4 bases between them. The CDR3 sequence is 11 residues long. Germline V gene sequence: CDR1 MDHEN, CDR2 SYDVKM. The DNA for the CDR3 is TGTGCCAGCAGTTGGAGCTATGGCTACACCTTC. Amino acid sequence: CASSWSYGYTF.

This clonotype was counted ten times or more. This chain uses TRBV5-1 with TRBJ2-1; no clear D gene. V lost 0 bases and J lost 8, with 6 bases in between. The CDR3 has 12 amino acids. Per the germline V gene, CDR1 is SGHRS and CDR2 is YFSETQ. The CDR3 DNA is TGCGCCAGCAGCTTGGGACTCGATGAGCAGTTCTTC. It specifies CASSLGLDEQFF. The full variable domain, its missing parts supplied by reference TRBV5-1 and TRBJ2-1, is KAGVTQTPRYLIKTRGQQVTLSCSPISGHRSVSWYQQTPGQGLQFLFEYFSETQRNKGNFPGRFSGRQFSNSRSEMNVSTLELGDSALYLCASSLGLDEQFFGPGTRLTVL.

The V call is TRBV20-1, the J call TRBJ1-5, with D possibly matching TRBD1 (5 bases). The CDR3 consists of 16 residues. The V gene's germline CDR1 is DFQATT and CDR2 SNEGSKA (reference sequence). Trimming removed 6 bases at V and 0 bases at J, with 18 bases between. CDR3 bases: TGCAGTGCCTCCGAGAGGGGACTCAATAGCAATCAGCCCCAGCATTTT. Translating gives CSASERGLNSNQPQHF.

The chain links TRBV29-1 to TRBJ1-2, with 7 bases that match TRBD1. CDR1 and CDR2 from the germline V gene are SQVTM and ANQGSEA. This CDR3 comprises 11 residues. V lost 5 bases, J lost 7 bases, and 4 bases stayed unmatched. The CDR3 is CSVYRTGGYTF. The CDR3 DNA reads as TGCAGCGTTTATAGGACAGGTGGCTACACCTTC.

This CDR3 reads CASSFLNQGYGYTF. The CDR3 DNA is TGTGCCAGCAGTTTCCTCAACCAAGGATATGGCTACACCTTC. The chain employs TRBV28 and TRBJ1-2; no clear D gene. V was shortened by 3 bases and J by 5 bases, with 13 bases between the two germline ends. CDR3 length: 14 residues. From germline, CDR1 is MDHEN and CDR2 SYDVKM.

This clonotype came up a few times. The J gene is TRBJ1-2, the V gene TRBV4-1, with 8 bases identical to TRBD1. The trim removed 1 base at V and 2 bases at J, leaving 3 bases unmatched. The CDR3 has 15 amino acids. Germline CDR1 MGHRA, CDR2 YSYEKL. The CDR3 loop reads CASSQVTGVNYGYTF. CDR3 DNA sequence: TGCGCCAGCAGCCAAGTGACAGGGGTGAACTATGGCTACACCTTC.

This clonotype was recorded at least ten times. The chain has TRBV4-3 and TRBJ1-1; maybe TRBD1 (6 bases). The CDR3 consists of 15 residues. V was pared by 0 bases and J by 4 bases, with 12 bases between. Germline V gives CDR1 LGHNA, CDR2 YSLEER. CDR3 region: CASSQDEYRVTEAFF. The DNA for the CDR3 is TGCGCCAGCAGCCAAGATGAATACAGGGTCACTGAAGCTTTCTTT.

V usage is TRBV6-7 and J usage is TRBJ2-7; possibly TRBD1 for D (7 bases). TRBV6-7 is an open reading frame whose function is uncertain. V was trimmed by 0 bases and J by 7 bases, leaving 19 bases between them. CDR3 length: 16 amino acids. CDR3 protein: CASSYSSRRGQGEQYF. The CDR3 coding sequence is TGTGCCAGCAGTTACTCGAGTAGGAGGGGGCAAGGGGAGCAGTACTTC.

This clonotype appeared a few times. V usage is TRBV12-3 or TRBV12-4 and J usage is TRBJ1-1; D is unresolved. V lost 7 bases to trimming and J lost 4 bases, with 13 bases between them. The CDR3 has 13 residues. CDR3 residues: CASTPQVGTEAFF. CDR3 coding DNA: TGTGCCAGCACCCCCCAAGTCGGCACTGAAGCTTTCTTT.

The CDR3 nucleotides read TGCAGCGTTGGTTGGGGGAAAGGGAATTCACCCCTCCACTTT. Translation: CSVGWGKGNSPLHF. This chain uses TRBV29-1 with TRBJ1-6, with a tentative D call TRBD1 (5 bases). Germline-derived CDR1 and CDR2 are SQVTM and ANQGSEA. This CDR3 has 14 residues. The ends were cut back, 4 bases at V and 7 bases at J, with 14 bases in the middle.

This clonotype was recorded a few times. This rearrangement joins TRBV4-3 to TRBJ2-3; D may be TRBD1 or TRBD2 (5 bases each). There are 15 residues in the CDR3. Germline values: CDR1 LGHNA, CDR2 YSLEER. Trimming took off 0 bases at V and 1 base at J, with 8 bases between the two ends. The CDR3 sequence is CASSQDPGRTDTQYF. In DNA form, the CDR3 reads TGCGCCAGCAGCCAAGATCCGGGACGCACAGATACGCAGTATTTT.

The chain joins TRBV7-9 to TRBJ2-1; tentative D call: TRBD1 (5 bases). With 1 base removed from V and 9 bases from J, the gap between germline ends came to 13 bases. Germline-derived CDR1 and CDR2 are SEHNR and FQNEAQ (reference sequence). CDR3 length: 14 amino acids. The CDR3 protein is CASSLEGRVSEQFF. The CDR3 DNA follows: TGTGCCAGCAGCTTAGAGGGCAGGGTGAGTGAGCAGTTCTTC.